The sample holds many counts of the clone carrying this T cell receptor (beta chain). Its cognate antigen is unknown. V lost 4 bases to trimming and J lost 0 bases; unmatched junction nucleotides: 5. This CDR3 has 15 amino acids. The germline CDR1 and CDR2 sequences are SGDLS and YYNGEE. Described time point: newly diagnosed GD, antithyroid drugs for less than 3 months. With RNA extracted from PBMCs as input, the TCR library was made. These data are taken from a study of regulatory T cells in long-lasting Graves disease. Study details: Patients newly diagnosed with Graves' had been on antithyroid drugs for under 3 months.

Study conclusions and caveats: Persistent patients shared more public clonotypes (roughly 2,800) than new patients (roughly 970). Patients with persistent disease showed a bias toward TRBV28, TRBJ1-2 and TRBJ2-5.

Arm-PCR of CDR3 regions and iRepertoire HTBI primers were the basis on which TCR beta libraries were built. Original analysis: Detected in the samples were about 60 TRBV and under 15 TRBJ segments. MiXCR was run by TCRdb on the multiplex PCR reads, yielding one entry per CDR3 protein. Here the V and J calls rest on TCRdb's processing, not on the authors' analysis. The sample lists under 300,000 distinct CDR3 sequences; around 20% were seen once. The material was peripheral blood mononuclear cells (PBMCs), obtained at new diagnosis, from a patient treated with antithyroid drugs. The J gene is TRBJ2-7, the V gene TRBV9; TRBD2 agrees at 9 bases. The sequence was obtained from a female donor with Graves disease. Here the CDR3 reads CASSLSGGPSYEQYF. CDR3 nucleotide sequence: TGTGCCAGCAGCCTGAGCGGGGGGCCCTCCTACGAGCAGTACTTC.